These T cell receptor beta chains were read from a single sample in a study of shared clonotypes between healthy human individuals. Assay: immunoSEQ multiplex PCR; the TCRdb copy retains only in-frame clones and omits some. Of a few million clones detected, around 92% appear once; the ten largest clones hold about 0.36%. The sequenced material came from naive CD4+ T cells from PBMCs. These receptors were collected from a man between 18 and 29 years old in good health. Some clones in this sample may be carry-over from other donors' samples. The CDR3 runs from the conserved cysteine through the conserved F or W. A D gene is named only where the DNA matches it firmly. The size field is filled for only some rows; it gives once, few, many or a size class.

abundance	v_gene	j_gene	d_gene	CDR3nt	CDR3aa
NA	TRBV7-9	TRBJ2-7	NA	TGTGCCAGCAGCCCGGGCCGACGGGACGAGCAGTACTTC	CASSPGRRDEQYF
NA	TRBV7-2	TRBJ1-2	NA	TGTGCCAGCAGCTTAGGGGCGGGGGTCTATGGCTACACCTTC	CASSLGAGVYGYTF
NA	TRBV7-9	TRBJ2-3	NA	TGTGCCAGCAGCTTAAGATCCGGACAACCGGGAAGGGATACGCAGTATTTT	CASSLRSGQPGRDTQYF
NA	TRBV2	TRBJ1-5	NA	TGTGCCAGCAACGAACTCGTGACAGCGGGAAGTCAGCCCCAGCATTTT	CASNELVTAGSQPQHF
once	TRBV11-3	TRBJ2-4	TRBD1	TGTGCCAGCAGCTCCCACCGGGACAGGGAAAACATTCAGTACTTC	CASSSHRDRENIQYF
NA	TRBV5-4	TRBJ2-2	NA	TGTGCCAGCAGAAAAACAGGGTCGGGTACCGGGGAGCTGTTTTTT	CASRKTGSGTGELFF
NA	TRBV19	TRBJ1-2	TRBD1	TGTGCCAGTACAGAAACCGGGACAGTCTCCTACACCTTC	CASTETGTVSYTF
NA	TRBV11-2	TRBJ2-5	TRBD2	TGTGCCAGCAGCCCCCCAGGCGGGAGAGAGACCCAGTACTTC	CASSPPGGRETQYF
NA	TRBV11-2	TRBJ2-4	TRBD1	TGTGCCAGCAGCTTGGGACAGGGAGGGGTCATTCAGTACTTC	CASSLGQGGVIQYF
NA	TRBV4-1	TRBJ2-1	TRBD2	TGCGCCAGCAGCCAAGAATTGGGAGTAGCGGGGACATACAATGAGCAGTTCTTC	CASSQELGVAGTYNEQFF
NA	TRBV5-1	TRBJ2-3	TRBD2	TGCGCCAGCAGCTTGGGTCTAGCGGGGGTCACAGATACGCAGTATTTT	CASSLGLAGVTDTQYF
NA	TRBV6-4	TRBJ2-1	NA	TGTGCCAGCAGTGGAGTACCTAGTTCCCTTGGCGAGCAGTTCTTC	CASSGVPSSLGEQFF
NA	TRBV6-6	TRBJ2-7	NA	TGTGCCAGCAGTTACCCGGGACACTCCTACGAGCAGTACTTC	CASSYPGHSYEQYF
NA	TRBV7-2	TRBJ2-5	TRBD2	TGTGCCAGCAGCTTAGATGGTCCAGCCGCGGGGGGGACCCAGTACTTC	CASSLDGPAAGGTQYF
NA	TRBV29-1	TRBJ2-3	NA	TGCAGCGTTGGGAGGGTCCTCACAGATACGCAGTATTTT	CSVGRVLTDTQYF
NA	TRBV6-6	TRBJ2-7	NA	TGTGCCAGCAAGGTGGCGGCGGGACAAATGTACGAGCAGTACTTC	CASKVAAGQMYEQYF
NA	TRBV7-2	TRBJ1-2	NA	TGTGCCAGCAGCTCGGGACGGAACTATGGCTACACCTTC	CASSSGRNYGYTF
NA	TRBV6-5	TRBJ2-7	TRBD1	TGTGCCAGCAGTTACGATGACAGGGCCCCCTACGAGCAGTACTTC	CASSYDDRAPYEQYF
NA	TRBV7-2	TRBJ1-5	NA	TGTGCCAGCAGCTTACTGGCCGGGGGGGACAATCAGCCCCAGCATTTT	CASSLLAGGDNQPQHF
NA	TRBV11-2	TRBJ1-1	NA	TGTGCCAGCAGCTCCGGCGGGGCGAACACTGAAGCTTTCTTT	CASSSGGANTEAFF
NA	TRBV28	TRBJ2-7	TRBD2	TGTGCCAGCAGTTCGATGGCTAGCGGGTCCTACGAGCAGTACTTC	CASSSMASGSYEQYF
NA	TRBV15	TRBJ1-2	NA	TGTGCCACCAGCAGAGGCTTGGGGGATGGCTACACCTTC	CATSRGLGDGYTF
NA	TRBV11-2	TRBJ2-7	NA	TGTGCCAGCAGCTTAAGCTCGGTGAGGGGAATGTCCTACGAGCAGTACTTC	CASSLSSVRGMSYEQYF
NA	TRBV29-1	TRBJ2-1	TRBD2	TGCAGCGTTGTCAGTGGACTAGCGGGGGGGGGTGAGCAGTTCTTC	CSVVSGLAGGGEQFF
NA	TRBV5-1	TRBJ1-2	NA	TGCGCCAGCAGCTGGGGAGGGCTTGGCTATGGCTACACCTTC	CASSWGGLGYGYTF
NA	TRBV5-5	TRBJ2-7	NA	TGTGCCAGCAGCCCGAGTCCCCGGGTGTACTACGAGCAGTACTTC	CASSPSPRVYYEQYF
NA	TRBV28	TRBJ1-1	NA	TGTGCCAGCAGTTCCCCGGGGCGGGGCCAGAACACTGAAGCTTTCTTT	CASSSPGRGQNTEAFF
NA	TRBV2	TRBJ2-3	NA	TGTGCCAGCAGTGAGCCGCGGGCGCAGTATTTT	CASSEPRAQYF
NA	TRBV7-2	TRBJ1-1	NA	TGTGCCAGCAGCTCCCAACTGAACACTGAAGCTTTCTTT	CASSSQLNTEAFF
once	TRBV28	TRBJ2-3	TRBD2	TGTGCCAGCAGTCCACCATCACGGACTAGCGGGAAGGGCACAGATACGCAGTATTTT	CASSPPSRTSGKGTDTQYF
NA	TRBV11-2	TRBJ1-5	NA	TGTGCCATCCCCCGGGGACTTTTAAAGCCCCAGCATTTT	CAIPRGLLKPQHF
NA	TRBV29-1	TRBJ2-1	NA	TGCAGCGCTAACGGGACTCCAGACAATGAGCAGTTCTTC	CSANGTPDNEQFF
NA	TRBV7-9	TRBJ2-5	TRBD1	TGTGCCAGCAACCCGGGACAGGGGTACTTC	CASNPGQGYF
once	TRBV19	TRBJ1-5	NA	TGTGCCAGTAGCCCCGGGGGGCCCCAGCATTTT	CASSPGGPQHF
NA	TRBV7-2	TRBJ2-2	TRBD2	TGTGCCAGCAGCTTAGTAGCGGGACTCACCGGGGAGCTGTTTTTT	CASSLVAGLTGELFF
NA	TRBV10-1	TRBJ2-7	NA	TGCGCCAGCAGTGAGCCCCCGACATTGACCATACCGGCCTACGAGCAGTACTTC	CASSEPPTLTIPAYEQYF
NA	TRBV28	TRBJ1-1	TRBD1	TGTGCCAGCAGTTCCACTAGGGGGCTGTATACTGAAGCTTTCTTT	CASSSTRGLYTEAFF
NA	TRBV6-6	TRBJ2-7	NA	TGTGCCAGCAGACCGACGTCCGAGGAGCAGTACTTC	CASRPTSEEQYF
NA	TRBV5-1	TRBJ2-3	NA	TGCGCCAGCAGCTTGGGCGCCTATAGCACAGATACGCAGTATTTT	CASSLGAYSTDTQYF
NA	TRBV27	TRBJ1-2	NA	TGTGCCAGCATTGGCTACACCTTC	CASIGYTF
NA	TRBV5-1	TRBJ2-5	TRBD2	TGCGCCAGCAGCTTGTTGGCCCGGGGACTAGCGGGAGTCGAGACCCAGTACTTC	CASSLLARGLAGVETQYF
NA	TRBV6-1	TRBJ1-2	NA	TGTGCCAGCAGTGAAGCGAGGCAGGGCACTTATGGCTACACCTTC	CASSEARQGTYGYTF
NA	TRBV29-1	TRBJ2-1	TRBD2	TGCAGCGTTGAAAAGACTAGCGGGAGCGATGAGCAGTTCTTC	CSVEKTSGSDEQFF
NA	TRBV5-6	TRBJ2-2	NA	TGTGCCAGCAGCTGGGGTCCCGCCGGGGAGCTGTTTTTT	CASSWGPAGELFF
NA	TRBV9	TRBJ2-2	NA	TGTGCCAGCAGACCACAGGGAGGAGGGACCGGGGAGCTGTTTTTT	CASRPQGGGTGELFF
NA	TRBV10-3	TRBJ2-1	TRBD2	TGTGCCACAGAAGAACTAGCGGGAAGGACCAATGAGCAGTTCTTC	CATEELAGRTNEQFF
NA	TRBV6-5	TRBJ2-7	NA	TGTGCCAGCAGTTATATTGCCGGGAATCCGCAGTACTTC	CASSYIAGNPQYF
NA	TRBV11-2	TRBJ2-1	NA	TGTGCCAGCAGCTTATTATCCACCCAGTTTGAGCAGTTCTTC	CASSLLSTQFEQFF
NA	TRBV5-1	TRBJ2-3	TRBD2	TGCGCCAGCAGCGGAACCGGGACTAGTATTGCAGATACGCAGTATTTT	CASSGTGTSIADTQYF
NA	TRBV6-4	TRBJ2-1	TRBD2	TGTGCCAGCAGTGAAACTAGCGGGGCCTACAATGAGCAGTTCTTC	CASSETSGAYNEQFF
NA	TRBV18	TRBJ1-5	NA	TGTGCCAGCTCACTGCGGGTTGAGAGGCGCGGTCAGCCCCAGCATTTT	CASSLRVERRGQPQHF
NA	TRBV5-1	TRBJ2-5	NA	TGCGCCAGCAGCTACGGACAAGGGTACCAAGAGACCCAGTACTTC	CASSYGQGYQETQYF
NA	TRBV10-3	TRBJ1-2	NA	TGTGCCATCAGTGAGTACCAGGGGCTTGACTATGGCTACACCTTC	CAISEYQGLDYGYTF
NA	TRBV19	TRBJ2-5	TRBD1	TGTGCCAGTAGTGGGGGACAGACTCGCGAAGAGACCCAGTACTTC	CASSGGQTREETQYF
once	TRBV7-3	TRBJ2-1	TRBD2	TGTGCCAGCAGGCCCCGGGGGGGATCGGGTAACAATGAGCAGTTCTTC	CASRPRGGSGNNEQFF